The clone carrying this T cell receptor (beta chain) was detected ten times or more. This CDR3 region has 15 residues. Germline CDR1 and CDR2: LGHNA and YSLEER. Trimming shortened V by 0 bases and J by 7 bases, and 16 bases separated the two germline ends. This entry is derived from a study of T-cell reconstitution after alpha-beta-depleted transplantation in children. TCRbeta library preparation incorporated unique molecular identifiers. MiXCR, run by TCRdb on the PCR reads, gives a single entry per CDR3 protein. The table has about 600,000 distinct CDR3 sequences, approximately 10% seen once; the top ten hold less than 5%.

The chain recombines TRBV4-3 with TRBJ2-7; possibly TRBD1 for D (7 bases). This TCR came from a human donor who donated a stem cell graft to a child with acute myeloid leukemia. Material: PBMCs from the stem cell graft donor, obtained from the stem cell graft. In DNA form, the CDR3 reads TGCGCCAGCAGCCAAGACCCCCAGGGGGGACGGGAGCAGTACTTC. Translation gives CASSQDPQGGREQYF.